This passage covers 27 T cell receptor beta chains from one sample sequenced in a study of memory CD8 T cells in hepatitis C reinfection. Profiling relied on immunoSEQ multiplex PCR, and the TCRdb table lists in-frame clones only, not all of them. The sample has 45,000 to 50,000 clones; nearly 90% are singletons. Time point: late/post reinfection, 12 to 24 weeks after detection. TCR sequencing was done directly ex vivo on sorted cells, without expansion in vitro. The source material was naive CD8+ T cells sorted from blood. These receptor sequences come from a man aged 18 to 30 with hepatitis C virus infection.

This CDR3 is CASSFSGGDEQYV. In DNA form, the CDR3 reads TGCGCCAGCAGCTTTTCAGGGGGCGACGAGCAGTACGTC. The genes are TRBV5-1 and TRBJ2-7; 8 nucleotides agree with TRBD1. CDR1 SGHRS and CDR2 YFSETQ come from the germline V gene. With V trimmed by 2 bases and J by 5 bases, 3 bases remained unmatched. The CDR3 consists of 13 residues.

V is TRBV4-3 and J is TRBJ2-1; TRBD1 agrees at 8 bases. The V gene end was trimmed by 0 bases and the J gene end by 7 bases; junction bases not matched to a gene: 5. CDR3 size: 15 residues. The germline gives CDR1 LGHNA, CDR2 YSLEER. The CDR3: CASSQETGVWNEQFF. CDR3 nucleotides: TGCGCCAGCAGCCAAGAGACAGGGGTTTGGAATGAGCAGTTCTTC.

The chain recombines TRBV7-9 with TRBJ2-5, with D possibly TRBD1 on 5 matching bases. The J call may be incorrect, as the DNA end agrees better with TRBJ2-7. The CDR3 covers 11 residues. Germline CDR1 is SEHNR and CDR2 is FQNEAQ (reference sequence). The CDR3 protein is CASSSGHEQYF. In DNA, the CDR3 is TGTGCCAGCAGCTCAGGGCACGAGCAGTACTTC.

The CDR3, as DNA: TGTGCCAGCAGCAAAGGACGGGAGGCCCCCTACGAGCAGTACTTC. Residues: CASSKGREAPYEQYF. The V gene is TRBV21-1, the J gene TRBJ2-7; TRBD2 is the table's D call, not checked against the DNA. TRBV21-1 is assigned pseudogene status. The CDR3 sequence is 15 residues long.

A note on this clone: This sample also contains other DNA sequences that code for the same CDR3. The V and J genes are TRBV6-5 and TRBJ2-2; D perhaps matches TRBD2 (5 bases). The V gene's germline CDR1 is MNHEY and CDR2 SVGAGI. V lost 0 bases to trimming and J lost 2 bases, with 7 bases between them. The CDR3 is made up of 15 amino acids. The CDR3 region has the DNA TGTGCCAGCAGTTACTCGACGGGAAACACCGGGGAGCTGTTTTTT. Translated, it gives CASSYSTGNTGELFF.

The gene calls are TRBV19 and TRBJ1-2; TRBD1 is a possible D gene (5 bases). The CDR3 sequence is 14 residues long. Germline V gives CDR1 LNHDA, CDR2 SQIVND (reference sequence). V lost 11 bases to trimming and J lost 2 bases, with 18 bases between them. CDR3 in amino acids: CACALPGLNYGYTF. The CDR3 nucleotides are TGTGCCTGTGCCCTCCCAGGGTTAAACTATGGCTACACCTTC.

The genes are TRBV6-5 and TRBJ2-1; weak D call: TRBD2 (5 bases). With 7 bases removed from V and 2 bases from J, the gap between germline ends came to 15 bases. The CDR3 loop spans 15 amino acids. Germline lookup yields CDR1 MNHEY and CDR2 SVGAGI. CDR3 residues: CASISPGGTYNEQFF. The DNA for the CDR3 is TGTGCCAGCATAAGTCCAGGAGGTACCTACAATGAGCAGTTCTTC.

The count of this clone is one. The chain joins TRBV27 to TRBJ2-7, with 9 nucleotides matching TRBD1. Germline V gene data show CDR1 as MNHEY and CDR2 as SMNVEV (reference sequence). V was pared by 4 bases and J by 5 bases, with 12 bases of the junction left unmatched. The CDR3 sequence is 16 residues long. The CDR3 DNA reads TGTGCCAGCAGTTCAGGGACAGGGTTCCCACCCCACGAGCAGTACTTC. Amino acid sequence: CASSSGTGFPPHEQYF.

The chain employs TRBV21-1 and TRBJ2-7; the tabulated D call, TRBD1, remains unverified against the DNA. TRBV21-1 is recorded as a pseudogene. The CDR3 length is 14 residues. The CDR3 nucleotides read TGTGCCAGCAGCAGCTACTACCGGACAGGGGGCCTGTACGTC. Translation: CASSSYYRTGGLYV.

The CDR3 loop is CASSLWPSGYEQYF. In nucleotides, the CDR3 is TGTGCCAGCAGTTTATGGCCTAGCGGCTACGAGCAGTACTTC. The chain uses TRBV27 and TRBJ2-7, with 7 positions matching TRBD2. The V gene's germline CDR1 is MNHEY and CDR2 SMNVEV (reference sequence). CDR3 length: 14 residues. V was pared by 1 base and J by 3 bases, with 3 bases of the junction left unmatched.

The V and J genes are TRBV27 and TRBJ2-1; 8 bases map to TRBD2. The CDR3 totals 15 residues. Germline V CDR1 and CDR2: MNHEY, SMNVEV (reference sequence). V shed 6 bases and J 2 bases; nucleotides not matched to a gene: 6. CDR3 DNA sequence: TGTGCCAGCAGCCTTAGCGGGACCCCCTACAATGAGCAGTTCTTC. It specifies CASSLSGTPYNEQFF.

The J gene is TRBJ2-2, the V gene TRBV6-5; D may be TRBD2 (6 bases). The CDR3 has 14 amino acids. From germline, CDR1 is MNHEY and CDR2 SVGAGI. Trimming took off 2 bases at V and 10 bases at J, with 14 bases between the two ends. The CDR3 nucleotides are TGTGCCAGCAGTTACGGGGCGGGGATCGTGGAGCTGTTTTTT. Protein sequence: CASSYGAGIVELFF.

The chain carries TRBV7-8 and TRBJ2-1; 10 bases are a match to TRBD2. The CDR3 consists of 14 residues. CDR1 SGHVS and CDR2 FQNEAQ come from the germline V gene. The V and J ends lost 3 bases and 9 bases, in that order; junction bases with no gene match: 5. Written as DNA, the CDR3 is TGTGCCAGCAGCTTTGAGCGGGGGGGTGGTGAGCAGTTCTTC. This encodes CASSFERGGGEQFF. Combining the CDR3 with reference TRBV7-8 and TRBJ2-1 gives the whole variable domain GAGVSQSPRYKVAKRGQDVALRCDPISGHVSLFWYQQALGQGPEFLTYFQNEAQLDKSGLPSDRFFAERPEGSVSTLKIQRTQQEDSAVYLCASSFERGGGEQFFGPGTRLTVL.

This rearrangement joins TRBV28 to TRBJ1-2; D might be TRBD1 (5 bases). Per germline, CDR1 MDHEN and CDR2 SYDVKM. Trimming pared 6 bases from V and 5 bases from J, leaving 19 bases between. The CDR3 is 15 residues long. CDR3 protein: CASSPRGGRWYGYTF. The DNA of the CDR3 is TGTGCCAGCAGCCCAAGGGGAGGGCGATGGTATGGCTACACCTTC.

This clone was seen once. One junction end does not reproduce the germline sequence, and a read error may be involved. The CDR3 protein is CASRQTNTGGLFF. The CDR3 DNA follows: TGTGCCAGCAGACAGACGAACACCGGGGGGCTGTTTTTT. The chain joins TRBV9 to TRBJ2-2; a weak D match, TRBD2 (6 bases). The germline V gene encodes CDR1 SGDLS and CDR2 YYNGEE. This CDR3 is 13 amino acids long. Variable domain in full (rest from reference TRBV9 and TRBJ2-2): DSGVTQTPKHLITATGQRVTLRCSPRSGDLSVYWYQQSLDQGLQFLIQYYNGEERAKGNILERFSAQQFPDLHSELNLSSLELGDSALYFCASRQTNTGGLFFGEGSRLTVL.

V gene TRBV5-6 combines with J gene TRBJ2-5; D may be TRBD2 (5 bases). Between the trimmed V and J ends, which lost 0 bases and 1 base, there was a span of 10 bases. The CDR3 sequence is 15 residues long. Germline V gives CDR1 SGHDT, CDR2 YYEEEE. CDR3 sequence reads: CASSLVGVGQETQYF. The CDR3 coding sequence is TGTGCCAGCAGCTTGGTCGGGGTAGGCCAAGAGACCCAGTACTTC.

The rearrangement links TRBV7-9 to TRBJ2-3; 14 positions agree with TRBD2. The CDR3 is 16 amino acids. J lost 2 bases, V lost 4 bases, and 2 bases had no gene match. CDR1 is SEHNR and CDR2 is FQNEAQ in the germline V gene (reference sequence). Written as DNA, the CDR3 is TGTGCCAGCAGCTCGGGACTAGCGGGGGCCACAGATACGCAGTATTTT. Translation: CASSSGLAGATDTQYF.

The CDR3 DNA sequence: TGTGCCAGCAGCTTTAGCGGGAGTGACATTCAGTACTTC. Protein product: CASSFSGSDIQYF. The chain has TRBV5-4 and TRBJ2-4, with 9 bases aligning to TRBD2. The CDR3 runs to 13 residues. Germline V gives CDR1 SGHNT, CDR2 YYREEE (reference sequence). With 2 bases clipped from V and 8 bases from J, the junction kept 2 bases outside the gene matches.

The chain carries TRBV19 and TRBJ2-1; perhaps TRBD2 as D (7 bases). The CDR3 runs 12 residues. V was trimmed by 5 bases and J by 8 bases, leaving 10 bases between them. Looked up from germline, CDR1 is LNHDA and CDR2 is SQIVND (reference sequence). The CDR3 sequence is CASSVGGDEQFF. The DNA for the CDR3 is TGTGCCAGTAGTGTAGGGGGGGATGAGCAGTTCTTC. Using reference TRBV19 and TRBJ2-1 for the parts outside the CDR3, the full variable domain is DGGITQSPKYLFRKEGQNVTLSCEQNLNHDAMYWYRQDPGQGLRLIYYSQIVNDFQKGDIAEGYSVSREKKESFPLTVTSAQKNPTAFYLCASSVGGDEQFFGPGTRLTVL.

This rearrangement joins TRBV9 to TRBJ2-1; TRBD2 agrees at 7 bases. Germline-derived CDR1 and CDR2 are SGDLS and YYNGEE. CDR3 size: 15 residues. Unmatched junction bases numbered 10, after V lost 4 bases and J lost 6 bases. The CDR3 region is CASSFSGLVRNEQFF. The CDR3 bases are TGTGCCAGCAGCTTTTCCGGACTAGTTCGCAATGAGCAGTTCTTC.

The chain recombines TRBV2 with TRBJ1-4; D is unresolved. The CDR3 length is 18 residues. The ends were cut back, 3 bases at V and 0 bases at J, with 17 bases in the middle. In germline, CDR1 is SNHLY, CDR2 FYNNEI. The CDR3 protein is CASSDVVGQAATNEKLFF. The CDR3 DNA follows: TGTGCCAGCAGTGACGTGGTAGGTCAGGCTGCAACTAATGAAAAACTGTTTTTT.

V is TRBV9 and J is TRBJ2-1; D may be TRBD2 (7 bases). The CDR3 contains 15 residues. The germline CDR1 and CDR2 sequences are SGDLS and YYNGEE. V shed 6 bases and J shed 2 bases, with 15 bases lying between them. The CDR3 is CASTTGGQAYNEQFF. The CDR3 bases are TGTGCCAGCACCACCGGGGGGCAGGCCTACAATGAGCAGTTCTTC.

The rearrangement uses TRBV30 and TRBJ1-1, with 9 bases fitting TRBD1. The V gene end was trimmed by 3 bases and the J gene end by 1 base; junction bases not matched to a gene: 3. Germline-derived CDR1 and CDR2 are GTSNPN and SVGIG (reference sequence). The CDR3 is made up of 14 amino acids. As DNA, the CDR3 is TGTGCCTGGAGCGCGACAGGGGGGAACACTGAAGCTTTCTTT. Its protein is CAWSATGGNTEAFF.

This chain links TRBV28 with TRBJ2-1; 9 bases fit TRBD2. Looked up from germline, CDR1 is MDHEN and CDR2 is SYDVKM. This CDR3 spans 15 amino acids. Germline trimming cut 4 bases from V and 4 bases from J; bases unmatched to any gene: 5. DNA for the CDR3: TGTGCCAGCAGTTCTTTAGCGGGAGAGTACAATGAGCAGTTCTTC. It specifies CASSSLAGEYNEQFF.

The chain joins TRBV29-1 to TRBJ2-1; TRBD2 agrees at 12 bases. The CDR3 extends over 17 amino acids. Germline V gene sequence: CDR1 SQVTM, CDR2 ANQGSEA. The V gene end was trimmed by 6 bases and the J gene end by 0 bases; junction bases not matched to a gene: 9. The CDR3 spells CSVAGTSGSSSYNEQFF. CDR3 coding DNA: TGCAGCGTAGCCGGGACTAGCGGGTCCAGCTCCTACAATGAGCAGTTCTTC.

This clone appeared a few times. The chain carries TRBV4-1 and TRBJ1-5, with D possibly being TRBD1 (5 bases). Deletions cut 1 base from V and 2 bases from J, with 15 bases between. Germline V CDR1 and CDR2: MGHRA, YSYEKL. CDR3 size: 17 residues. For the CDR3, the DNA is TGCGCCAGCAGCCAAGTCGGGGGTAGCTTAGGCAATCAGCCCCAGCATTTT. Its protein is CASSQVGGSLGNQPQHF.

CDR3 nucleotides: TGTGCCACCTCCTTGGGGGGGGGCCAGCCCCAGCATTTT. Residues: CATSLGGGQPQHF. The V call is TRBV19, the J call TRBJ1-5, with D possibly TRBD1 on 6 matching bases. V was clipped by 10 bases and J by 7 bases, with 17 bases between them. CDR3 length: 13 residues. Germline loops: CDR1 LNHDA, CDR2 SQIVND (reference sequence).